The 26 T cell receptor beta chains listed next were all sequenced from one sample in a study of technical replicates of blood from several donors. Only in-frame clones appear in the TCRdb table, and some are missing; sequencing was by immunoSEQ multiplex PCR. The data hold approximately 87,000 clones, with approximately 95% observed a single time. The sequencing sample was made of T cells isolated from PBMCs. The receptors come from a human donor in good health.

V and J are TRBV6-6 and TRBJ2-7; 9 bases map to TRBD1. J lost 7 bases, V lost 0 bases, and 4 bases had no gene match. The CDR3 covers 14 residues. CDR1 is MNHNY, CDR2 SVGAGI, per germline (reference sequence). The CDR3 is CASSYSRTGEEQYF. As DNA, the CDR3 is TGTGCCAGCAGTTACTCACGGACAGGGGAGGAGCAGTACTTC.

The CDR3 region has the DNA TGTGCCAGCAGTTACGGGGGCATGACTGGAAACACCATATATTTT. Translating gives CASSYGGMTGNTIYF. This chain uses TRBV6-5 with TRBJ1-3; tentatively, D is TRBD1 (6 bases). The CDR3 is 15 amino acids. Trimming took 2 bases from V and 2 from J, leaving 10 bases between them. Germline lookup yields CDR1 MNHEY and CDR2 SVGAGI.

The chain has TRBV30 and TRBJ2-5, with D hard to call. Germline V CDR1 and CDR2: GTSNPN, SVGIG (reference sequence). V lost 2 bases, J lost 3 bases, and 10 bases lay in between. The length of the CDR3 is 13 residues. The CDR3 protein is CAWSPPGEETQYF. The DNA for the CDR3 is TGTGCCTGGAGTCCCCCCGGAGAAGAGACCCAGTACTTC.

The chain uses TRBV7-2 and TRBJ2-2; 11 nucleotides align to TRBD2. The V segment lost 4 bases and the J segment 5 bases; nucleotides outside the gene matches: 9. Germline V gene data show CDR1 as SGHTA and CDR2 as FQGNSA. CDR3 length: 17 residues. CDR3 DNA: TGTGCCAGCAGCTATATCGGACTAGCGGGTTGGACCGGGGAGCTGTTTTTT. This gives the protein CASSYIGLAGWTGELFF.

This clone was counted once. The V gene is TRBV27, the J gene TRBJ2-2; D gene ambiguous. Germline V gene sequence: CDR1 MNHEY, CDR2 SMNVEV (reference sequence). This CDR3 comprises 14 residues. Deletions cut 3 bases from V and 1 base from J, with 6 bases between. For the CDR3, the DNA is TGTGCCAGCAGTTTGCAACAGAACACCGGGGAGCTGTTTTTT. Its translation: CASSLQQNTGELFF.

The chain is built from TRBV6-5 and TRBJ2-1; 9 bases agree with TRBD2. The V gene end was trimmed by 8 bases and the J gene end by 8 bases; junction bases not matched to a gene: 10. The CDR3 contains 14 residues. Germline V gives CDR1 MNHEY, CDR2 SVGAGI. This chain's CDR3 is CASSRIAGVDEQFF. CDR3 DNA: TGTGCCAGCTCCAGGATAGCGGGAGTCGATGAGCAGTTCTTC.

The chain recombines TRBV28 with TRBJ2-7; TRBD1 might be the D (5 bases). CDR3 length: 12 amino acids. CDR1 and CDR2 from the germline V gene are MDHEN and SYDVKM. V was pared by 6 bases and J by 4 bases, with 10 bases between. CDR3 sequence reads: CASSDQGYEQYF. The CDR3 nucleotides are TGTGCCAGCAGCGACCAGGGTTACGAGCAGTACTTC.

The rearrangement links TRBV18 to TRBJ2-1; TRBD2 matches 8 bases. CDR3 length equals 15 residues. The junction had 3 bases not matched to a gene; V was cut back by 4 bases and J by 1 base. Germline values: CDR1 KGHSH, CDR2 LQKENI. The CDR3 here is CASSLLAGSYNEQFF. DNA for the CDR3: TGTGCCAGCTCACTCTTAGCGGGATCCTACAATGAGCAGTTCTTC.

This rearrangement joins TRBV5-4 to TRBJ2-3; the match to TRBD2 covers 9 bases. This CDR3 has 15 residues. CDR1 is SGHNT, CDR2 YYREEE, per germline (reference sequence). Germline trimming cut 2 bases from V and 5 bases from J; bases unmatched to any gene: 6. CDR3 sequence (DNA): TGTGCCAGCAGCTTCGGGACTAGCTCTGGAGATACGCAGTATTTT. The encoded protein is CASSFGTSSGDTQYF.

The chain combines TRBV2 with TRBJ2-1; D not certain. The CDR3 totals 11 residues. The ends were cut back, 1 base at V and 11 bases at J, with 6 bases in the middle. CDR1 and CDR2 (germline): SNHLY, FYNNEI. The CDR3 sequence: CASSEGQKQFF. CDR3 sequence (DNA): TGTGCCAGCAGTGAAGGTCAGAAGCAGTTCTTC. The full variable domain, with the rest looked up from reference TRBV2 and TRBJ2-1, is EPEVTQTPSHQVTQMGQEVILRCVPISNHLYFYWYRQILGQKVEFLVSFYNNEISEKSEIFDDQFSVERPDGSNFTLKIRSTKLEDSAMYFCASSEGQKQFFGPGTRLTVL.

The chain employs TRBV5-1 and TRBJ2-1; 7 bases align to TRBD1. After removal of 3 bases from V and 4 bases from J, the junction contained 7 bases not matched to a gene. Germline CDR1 reads SGHRS; CDR2 reads YFSETQ. CDR3 length: 15 residues. The CDR3 nucleotides are TGCGCCAGCAGCTCCGAGGGACAGCCATACAATGAGCAGTTCTTC. This codes for CASSSEGQPYNEQFF.

The chain carries TRBV6-5 and TRBJ2-7; maybe TRBD2 (5 bases). Trimming left V 1 base short and J 6 bases short, with 10 bases between. Germline values: CDR1 MNHEY, CDR2 SVGAGI. This CDR3 is 13 amino acids long. This CDR3 reads CASSYWGVSEQYF. For the CDR3, the DNA is TGTGCCAGCAGTTACTGGGGAGTAAGCGAGCAGTACTTC.

The chain is built from TRBV9 and TRBJ1-2; D is unresolved. Per germline, CDR1 SGDLS and CDR2 YYNGEE. V lost 0 bases and J lost 4, with 7 bases in between. The CDR3 runs 13 residues. The CDR3 nucleotides read TGTGCCAGCAGCGTAGGACTATTCTATGGCTACACCTTC. Translation gives CASSVGLFYGYTF.

The chain couples TRBV9 to TRBJ2-7, with D perhaps matching TRBD2 (6 bases). Germline assignment: CDR1 SGDLS and CDR2 YYNGEE. V was cut by 0 bases and J by 3 bases, with 10 bases left in between. The CDR3 totals 14 residues. The CDR3 bases are TGTGCCAGCAGCGTAGGCCGGGGAGGCTACGAGCAGTACTTC. It yields the protein CASSVGRGGYEQYF.

The table lists this clone with a count of one. This chain uses TRBV7-3 with TRBJ2-1; no reliable D call. Deletions cut 3 bases from V and 6 bases from J, with 6 bases between. The CDR3 is made up of 12 amino acids. Per germline, CDR1 SGHTA and CDR2 FQGTGA. This CDR3 is CASSFGPNEQFF. The CDR3 DNA reads as TGTGCCAGCAGCTTTGGGCCCAATGAGCAGTTCTTC.

This clone was detected only once. CDR3: CAISDIFGTSGRATKNIQYF. CDR3 bases: TGTGCCATCAGTGATATATTCGGGACTAGCGGGAGGGCCACCAAAAACATTCAGTACTTC. This chain uses TRBV10-3 with TRBJ2-4, with 16 bases aligning to TRBD2. Unmatched junction bases numbered 10, after V lost 3 bases and J lost 2 bases. The CDR3 is made up of 20 amino acids. Germline V CDR1 and CDR2: ENHRY, SYGVKD.

The V call is TRBV6-4, the J call TRBJ2-3, with D unresolved. The V end was cut by 0 bases, the J end by 3 bases, with 4 bases between. Germline CDR1 reads MRHNA; CDR2 reads SNTAGT. The CDR3 is 13 residues long. The CDR3 loop reads CASSDSRTDTQYF. In DNA form, the CDR3 reads TGTGCCAGCAGTGACTCGAGGACAGATACGCAGTATTTT.

J is TRBJ2-7 and V is TRBV2; perhaps TRBD2 as D (6 bases). Between the trimmed V and J ends, which lost 3 bases and 2 bases, there was a span of 11 bases. Germline V gene lookup returns CDR1 SNHLY and CDR2 FYNNEI. The length of the CDR3 is 14 residues. The CDR3 nucleotides are TGTGCCAGCAGTGAGGGGATAGCGGCCTACGAGCAGTACTTC. Residues: CASSEGIAAYEQYF.

V gene TRBV19 combines with J gene TRBJ2-7, with D perhaps TRBD2 (5 bases). The germline CDR1 and CDR2 sequences are LNHDA and SQIVND (reference sequence). The V end lost 5 bases, the J end lost 3 bases, and 11 bases lay between the germline ends. The length of the CDR3 is 13 residues. The CDR3 DNA reads as TGTGCCAGTAGTCCAAGCGGCTTCTACGAGCAGTACTTC. Its protein is CASSPSGFYEQYF.

CDR3 bases: TGTGCCAGCAGCGGCAAGGGAGCAGAAGCTTTCTTT. Translating it yields CASSGKGAEAFF. The rearrangement uses TRBV9 and TRBJ1-1; D remains ambiguous. Germline values: CDR1 SGDLS, CDR2 YYNGEE. Trimming took off 3 bases at V and 8 bases at J, with 11 bases between the two ends. The CDR3 spans 12 residues.

This chain uses TRBV19 with TRBJ2-3; D call uncertain. The CDR3 contains 13 residues. Germline V gene data show CDR1 as LNHDA and CDR2 as SQIVND (reference sequence). With 5 bases removed from V and 2 bases from J, the gap between germline ends came to 8 bases. CDR3 region: CASSFGDTDTQYF. The CDR3 bases are TGTGCCAGTAGTTTTGGAGACACAGATACGCAGTATTTT. The variable domain in full, completed from reference TRBV19 and TRBJ2-3, reads DGGITQSPKYLFRKEGQNVTLSCEQNLNHDAMYWYRQDPGQGLRLIYYSQIVNDFQKGDIAEGYSVSREKKESFPLTVTSAQKNPTAFYLCASSFGDTDTQYFGPGTRLTVL.

The V call is TRBV5-1, the J call TRBJ1-1, with D perhaps TRBD1 (6 bases). CDR1 SGHRS and CDR2 YFSETQ come from the germline V gene. The CDR3 contains 13 residues. V was pared by 2 bases and J by 3 bases, with 8 bases between. The CDR3 DNA sequence: TGCGCCAGCAGCTTACAGGGAGACACTGAAGCTTTCTTT. Its translation is CASSLQGDTEAFF.

The gene calls are TRBV9 and TRBJ2-3; 13 nucleotides match TRBD2. The CDR3 runs 17 residues. The junction had 7 bases not matched to a gene; V was cut back by 4 bases and J by 2 bases. CDR1 is SGDLS, CDR2 YYNGEE, per germline. The DNA of the CDR3 is TGTGCCAGCAGCTTTGCCGGGACTAGCGGGAACACAGATACGCAGTATTTT. It translates to CASSFAGTSGNTDTQYF.

This clone was seen a single time. CDR3 bases: TGTGCCAGCAGCTTCGACAGGTTAAGGAACACTGAAGCTTTCTTT. Protein sequence: CASSFDRLRNTEAFF. The gene calls are TRBV11-1 and TRBJ1-1, with D perhaps matching TRBD1 (6 bases). Per the germline V gene, CDR1 is SGHAT and CDR2 is FQDESV (reference sequence). The CDR3 has 15 residues. Deletions cut 3 bases from V and 1 base from J, with 12 bases between.

J is TRBJ1-5 and V is TRBV2; the D is unclear. CDR1 is SNHLY and CDR2 is FYNNEI in the germline V gene. V lost 0 bases and J 9 bases, leaving 6 bases between the germline ends. This CDR3 region has 12 residues. The CDR3: CASSEAFRPQHF. The CDR3 DNA follows: TGTGCCAGCAGTGAAGCGTTCCGGCCCCAGCATTTT.

The CDR3 loop is CATSRVRTLETQYF. The CDR3 DNA is TGTGCCACCAGCAGGGTGAGGACACTCGAGACCCAGTACTTC. The genes are TRBV15 and TRBJ2-5; perhaps TRBD1 as D (5 bases). Trimming removed 3 bases at V and 5 bases at J, with 13 bases between. The CDR3 covers 14 residues. Looked up from germline, CDR1 is LNHNV and CDR2 is YYDKDF (reference sequence).